This T cell receptor beta chain was recorded in a study of blood T cell repertoires in COVID-19. Study details: COVID-19 samples collected from the United States, Italy and Spain covered acute and convalescent phases.

Germline V gene sequence: CDR1 SGDLS, CDR2 YYNGEE. With 3 bases removed from V and 5 bases from J, the gap between germline ends came to 22 bases. The CDR3 sequence is 17 residues long. Authors' processing steps: How many nucleated cells were present was estimated from reference gene primer amplification. Produced via immunoSEQ multiplex PCR; TCRdb's table is partial and in-frame only. V, J and clone size were drawn from that table, and D and trimming were deduced from the DNA. The profile shows more than 120,000 clones, roughly 87% of them singletons. Sample: peripheral blood. This TCR derives from a woman between 45 and 60 years old with acute or convalescent COVID-19. The V and J genes are TRBV9 and TRBJ2-3, with D possibly being TRBD1 (5 bases). The CDR3 protein is CASSGGVGLGAVDTQYF. For the CDR3, the DNA is TGTGCCAGCAGCGGTGGGGTGGGGCTAGGGGCGGTAGATACGCAGTATTTT.